The clone carrying this TCR beta chain appeared a few times. TCRdb called the 5' RACE reads again in MiXCR, with one record for every CDR3 protein. The top ten clones hold about a quarter of a sample with about 310,000 distinct CDR3 sequences, more than 3% of them seen once. The record originates from a study of T cells after yellow fever vaccination. The TCR comes from a man aged 18-30 years who received the YFV17D yellow fever vaccine. Sequencing was performed on PBMCs, taken on the day of the yellow fever booster vaccination.

CDR3 protein: CASSSTPFSPQYF. The DNA for the CDR3 is TGTGCCAGCAGCTCCACCCCCTTTTCTCCGCAGTATTTT. The chain employs TRBV7-2 and TRBJ2-3; D ambiguous. From germline, CDR1 is SGHTA and CDR2 FQGNSA. This CDR3 is 13 amino acids long. V dropped 4 bases and J dropped 10 bases, with 15 bases sitting between them. Supplemented by reference TRBV7-2 and TRBJ2-3, the full variable domain reads GAGVSQSPSNKVTEKGKDVELRCDPISGHTALYWYRQSLGQGLEFLIYFQGNSAPDKSGLPSDRFSAERTGGSVSTLTIQRTQQEDSAVYLCASSSTPFSPQYFGPGTRLTVL.